These 19 T cell receptor beta chains were sequenced from one sample in a study of T-cell memory formation after mild COVID-19 (dated by TCRdb to the early 2020s). The library was generated by 5' RACE. TCRdb records Illumina NovaSeq 6000 as the sequencer. TCRdb applied fastp at Q25 and MiXCR to the public reads, then kept only in-frame beta chains. Here each entry gathers all rows of one CDR3 protein and keeps the most common genes and DNA. This sample is represented by around 300,000 distinct CDR3 sequences; around 19% of them were singletons. The ten biggest clones cover roughly 20% of the sample. Material for sequencing was PBMCs or a T cell subset sorted from them (not recorded which). The receptor set was obtained from a man aged 18-30 years who had mild COVID-19 (a few samples of this study predate the infection). The sample titles of this study are shuffled in the database, so cell type and time point are left out; the donor was told from shared clones.

The CDR3 DNA reads TGTGCCAGCAGCTTAGCCCCGGGACCCCAGTACTTC. It specifies CASSLAPGPQYF. The J gene is TRBJ2-5, the V gene TRBV11-2, with D perhaps being TRBD1 or TRBD2 (5 bases each). Per germline, CDR1 SGHAT and CDR2 FQNNGV. V lost 1 base to trimming and J lost 9 bases, with 9 bases between them. CDR3 size: 12 residues.

The rearrangement joins TRBV7-9 to TRBJ1-5; D is unclear. The V gene lost 1 base and the J gene lost 6 bases, with 7 bases spanning the gap. Germline assignment: CDR1 SEHNR and CDR2 FQNEAQ (reference sequence). The CDR3 extends over 13 amino acids. CDR3 amino acids: CASSLDAGQPQHF. CDR3 DNA sequence: TGTGCCAGCAGCTTAGACGCCGGTCAGCCCCAGCATTTT.

This clonotype was counted a few times. This chain joins TRBV4-1 and TRBJ1-2, with D unresolved. Germline V gene sequence: CDR1 MGHRA, CDR2 YSYEKL. There are 16 residues in the CDR3. V was trimmed by 1 base and J by 0 bases, leaving 12 bases between them. The CDR3 DNA reads TGCGCCAGCAGCCAAGGTGCGGCGTCTGCTAACTATGGCTACACCTTC. Translating gives CASSQGAASANYGYTF.

Ten or more counts support this clonotype. This chain connects TRBV5-1 to TRBJ1-2, with D hard to call. This CDR3 comprises 14 residues. V was shortened by 0 bases and J by 2 bases, with 8 bases between the two germline ends. Germline values: CDR1 SGHRS, CDR2 YFSETQ. The CDR3 coding sequence is TGCGCCAGCAGCTTGGTATCCGTCAACTATGGCTACACCTTC. It yields the protein CASSLVSVNYGYTF.

This clonotype has ten or more counts. The CDR3 region is CASSLDRQGSTDTQYF. In DNA form, the CDR3 reads TGTGCCAGCAGTCTCGATCGACAGGGGAGCACAGATACGCAGTATTTT. The V gene is TRBV12-3 or TRBV12-4, the J gene TRBJ2-3, with 8 bases fitting TRBD1. V lost 5 bases and J lost 0; bases outside the gene matches: 7. The CDR3 spans 16 residues.

The V call is TRBV18, the J call TRBJ2-5; D is unresolved. CDR3 length: 14 residues. Germline CDR1 reads KGHSH; CDR2 reads LQKENI. The V gene lost 2 bases and the J gene lost 1 base, with 8 bases spanning the gap. The CDR3 region is CASSPDPIQETQYF. In DNA, the CDR3 is TGTGCCAGCTCACCAGATCCGATCCAAGAGACCCAGTACTTC.

V usage is TRBV9 and J usage is TRBJ1-1; D is perhaps TRBD1 (6 bases). The CDR3 is 14 amino acids. Germline V gives CDR1 SGDLS, CDR2 YYNGEE. Trimming cost V 2 bases and J 10 bases, with 18 bases left between them. The CDR3 loop is CASSVEQGGDGAFF. The CDR3 DNA reads as TGTGCCAGCAGCGTTGAACAGGGCGGTGACGGAGCTTTCTTT.

In its sample, this clonotype was seen a few times. This chain joins TRBV3-1 and TRBJ2-3; 14 bases agree with TRBD2. CDR3 size: 16 residues. V dropped 4 bases and J dropped 3; count of bases not matched to a gene: 3. Per the germline V gene, CDR1 is LGHDT and CDR2 is YNNKEL (reference sequence). The CDR3 protein is CASSLGLAGVTDTQYF. For the CDR3, the DNA is TGTGCCAGCAGCCTGGGACTAGCGGGGGTTACAGATACGCAGTATTTT.

In this sample, this clonotype turned up a few times. The CDR3 region is CASSPGNGANYGYTF. The DNA for the CDR3 is TGTGCCAGCTCACCTGGTAACGGAGCTAACTATGGCTACACCTTC. The rearrangement joins TRBV18 to TRBJ1-2; D remains unclear. The CDR3 loop spans 15 amino acids. The V end lost 3 bases, the J end lost 0 bases, and 11 bases lay between the germline ends. Germline lookup yields CDR1 KGHSH and CDR2 LQKENI.

The genes are TRBV6-1 and TRBJ2-3; no reliable D call. Trimming left V 2 bases short and J 4 bases short, with 7 bases between. Germline assignment: CDR1 MNHNS and CDR2 SASEGT. The CDR3 loop spans 13 amino acids. CDR3 amino acids: CASSEFSADTQYF. The CDR3, as DNA: TGTGCCAGCAGTGAATTTTCAGCAGATACGCAGTATTTT.

This clonotype was counted a few times. This chain links TRBV6-2 or TRBV6-3 with TRBJ2-1; D is unresolved. Germline lookup yields CDR1 MNHEY and CDR2 SVGEGT. Trimming cost V 2 bases and J 1 base, with 6 bases left between them. CDR3 length: 14 residues. The CDR3 reads CASSYKGSYNEQFF. CDR3 in DNA: TGTGCCAGCAGTTACAAGGGTTCCTACAATGAGCAGTTCTTC.

The chain carries TRBV11-2 and TRBJ2-6; no clear D. CDR1 SGHAT and CDR2 FQNNGV come from the germline V gene. The CDR3 is 15 residues long. V shed 6 bases and J shed 0 bases, with 9 bases lying between them. CDR3 residues: CASRETSSGANVLTF. In nucleotides, the CDR3 is TGTGCCAGCAGAGAGACGAGCTCTGGGGCCAACGTCCTGACTTTC.

J is TRBJ2-2 and V is TRBV2; D not certain. Germline V gene sequence: CDR1 SNHLY, CDR2 FYNNEI. V lost 3 bases to trimming and J lost 6 bases, with 5 bases between them. This CDR3 contains 12 residues. For the CDR3, the DNA is TGTGCCAGCAGTGACGGTCCCGGGGAGCTGTTTTTT. It is translated as CASSDGPGELFF.

The chain uses TRBV20-1 and TRBJ1-6; 10 positions match TRBD1. V lost 2 bases, J lost 9 bases, and 4 bases stayed unmatched. The CDR3 spans 14 residues. Per the germline V gene, CDR1 is DFQATT and CDR2 is SNEGSKA (reference sequence). CDR3 protein: CSARSRDRGSPLHF. The CDR3 DNA reads TGCAGTGCTAGATCACGGGACAGGGGTTCACCCCTCCACTTT.

The chain carries TRBV18 and TRBJ1-3; D perhaps matches TRBD1 (5 bases). The CDR3 totals 17 residues. The V gene's germline CDR1 is KGHSH and CDR2 LQKENI. V lost 1 base to trimming and J lost 0 bases, with 13 bases between them. Written as DNA, the CDR3 is TGTGCCAGCTCACCACAGTCTGGGGCCCTCTCTGGAAACACCATATATTTT. This encodes CASSPQSGALSGNTIYF. The complete variable domain, with remaining parts taken from reference TRBV18 and TRBJ1-3, reads NAGVMQNPRHLVRRRGQEARLRCSPMKGHSHVYWYRQLPEEGLKFMVYLQKENIIDESGMPKERFSAEFPKEGPSILRIQQVVRGDSAAYFCASSPQSGALSGNTIYFGEGSWLTVV.

This clonotype was observed a few times. The gene calls are TRBV6-5 and TRBJ2-2; 9 nucleotides agree with TRBD1. Per the germline V gene, CDR1 is MNHEY and CDR2 is SVGAGI. V shed 5 bases and J 6 bases; nucleotides not matched to a gene: 10. This CDR3 has 16 residues. The CDR3 region is CASSPPGQGKAGELFF. The CDR3 DNA reads as TGTGCCAGCAGTCCCCCGGGACAGGGAAAGGCCGGGGAGCTGTTTTTT.

This clonotype was observed a handful of times. The chain couples TRBV7-6 to TRBJ1-1; 9 bases agree with TRBD1. This CDR3 has 14 residues. The germline CDR1 and CDR2 sequences are SGHVS and FNYEAQ. Losses at the gene ends were 5 bases for V and 5 bases for J; bases not matched to a gene: 6. The DNA for the CDR3 is TGTGCCAGCAGCCCGCGCGGACAGGGGACTGAAGCTTTCTTT. Residues: CASSPRGQGTEAFF.

The table lists this clonotype with a few counts. This sequence joins TRBV29-1 and TRBJ2-7; D is possibly TRBD2 (5 bases). CDR1 is SQVTM, CDR2 ANQGSEA, per germline. V was clipped by 3 bases and J by 6 bases, with 21 bases between them. The CDR3 has 15 amino acids. CDR3 sequence reads: CSVETSQDSNSEQYF. DNA of the CDR3: TGCAGCGTTGAGACGTCCCAGGACTCAAACTCCGAGCAGTACTTC.

This chain connects TRBV6-2 or TRBV6-3 to TRBJ1-1; D unclear. The V end lost 6 bases, the J end lost 0 bases, and 8 bases lay between the germline ends. This CDR3 region has 13 residues. Per germline, CDR1 MNHEY and CDR2 SVGEGT. As DNA, the CDR3 is TGTGCCAGCAGCCACCTCCTGAACACTGAAGCTTTCTTT. Its protein is CASSHLLNTEAFF.